This TCR beta chain was captured by sequencing in a study of HIV-infected patients and healthy controls (dated by TCRdb to the mid-2010s). The CDR3 measures 13 amino acids from cysteine to phenylalanine. The only DNA kept is the CDR3, 39 bases in frame from the first base. The junction shows trimming of 6 bases on V and 5 bases on J, plus 11 bases between the germline ends. The library was made by 5' RACE. The data were produced on an Illumina MiSeq. TCRdb trimmed public reads at Q25 via fastp, called clones via MiXCR and kept in-frame beta chains. For every CDR3 protein sequence, its rows merge into one entry that carries the most common genes and DNA. The sample includes more than 60,000 distinct CDR3 sequences, with approximately 21% observed a single time. The ten top clones hold 1.4% of the sample. This clonotype was counted at least ten times. Its antigen has not been determined. Base qualities are not at hand, and no much larger clone is one base apart.

The source is a human donor in good health. The chain is assembled from TRBV12-3 or TRBV12-4 and TRBJ1-3; the D gene assignment is ambiguous. Sequenced input: CD4+ T cells from blood. The CDR3 has the sequence CASSVDGRNTIYF. The nucleotide sequence is given as TGTGCCAGCAGCGTGGACGGAAGAAACACCATATATTTT.